This T cell receptor (beta chain) was obtained from a study of blood T cell repertoires in COVID-19. Study in general: Samples taken during acute and convalescent COVID-19 were collected in the United States, Italy and Spain. PBMCs, B-cell-depleted T cells, or T cells were the source of the cDNA or gDNA that made up the material.

Authors' processing steps: It was from reference gene primer amplification that nucleated cell counts were estimated. Some clones are missing from TCRdb's copy, which holds only in-frame ones; the method was immunoSEQ multiplex PCR. V, J and clone size derive from that table, while D and trimming were established from the DNA sequence. The table lists tens of thousands of clones, around 69% of them singletons. V dropped 4 bases and J dropped 0 bases, with 19 bases sitting between them. CDR3 length equals 17 residues. Per the germline V gene, CDR1 is SGHDT and CDR2 is YYEEEE. This receptor was taken from a man between 65 and 80 years old with active or convalescent COVID-19. Sequenced material: peripheral blood. J is TRBJ1-1 and V is TRBV5-6, with D possibly being TRBD1 (5 bases). CDR3 residues: CASSQQGALGMNTEAFF. CDR3 sequence (DNA): TGTGCCAGCAGCCAGCAAGGGGCGCTGGGGATGAACACTGAAGCTTTCTTT.